This T cell receptor (beta chain) is from a study of blood T cell repertoires in COVID-19. Study overall: Whether acute or convalescent, the COVID-19 samples came from the United States, Italy and Spain. From T cells, B-cell-depleted T cells, or PBMCs came the material, which was cDNA or gDNA.

The CDR3 loop spans 12 amino acids. CDR1 and CDR2 from the germline V gene are SGHRS and YFSETQ. V lost 0 bases, J lost 5 bases, and 6 bases lay in between. Participants spanned ages roughly 18 to 90 years and resided in around 25 US areas. Clinical history as reported by participants underpinned cohort assignment. Clones were read by immunoSEQ multiplex PCR, and TCRdb kept only the in-frame ones, dropping some. The table has some 300,000 clones, nearly 90% seen once. The sequencing sample was made of PBMCs or T cells enriched from blood (not recorded which). This clonotype originated in a woman in her forties or fifties who had been exposed to COVID-19. J is TRBJ2-7 and V is TRBV5-1, with D possibly TRBD1 on 6 matching bases. The CDR3 nucleotides are TGCGCCAGCAGCTTGGACAGGGACGAGCAGTACTTC. This encodes CASSLDRDEQYF.